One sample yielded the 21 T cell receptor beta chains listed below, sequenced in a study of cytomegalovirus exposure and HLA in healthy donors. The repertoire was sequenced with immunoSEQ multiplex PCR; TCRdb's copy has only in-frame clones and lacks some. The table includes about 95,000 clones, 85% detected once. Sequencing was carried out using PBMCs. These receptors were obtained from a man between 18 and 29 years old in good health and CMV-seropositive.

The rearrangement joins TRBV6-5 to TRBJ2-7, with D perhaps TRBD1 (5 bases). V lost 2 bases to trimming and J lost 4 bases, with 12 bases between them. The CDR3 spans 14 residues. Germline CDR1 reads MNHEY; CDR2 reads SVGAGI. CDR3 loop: CASSYAGSSYEQYF. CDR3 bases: TGTGCCAGCAGTTACGCAGGGTCGTCTTACGAGCAGTACTTC.

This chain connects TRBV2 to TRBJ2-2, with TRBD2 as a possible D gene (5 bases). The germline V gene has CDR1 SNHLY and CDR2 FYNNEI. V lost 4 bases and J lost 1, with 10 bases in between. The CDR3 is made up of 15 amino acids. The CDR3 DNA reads TGTGCCAGCAGTGGCGGGCCTAGGAACACCGGGGAGCTGTTTTTT. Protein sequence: CASSGGPRNTGELFF.

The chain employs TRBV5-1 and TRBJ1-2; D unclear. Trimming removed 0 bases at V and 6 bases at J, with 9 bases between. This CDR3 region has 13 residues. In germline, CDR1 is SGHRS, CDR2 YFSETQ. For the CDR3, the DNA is TGCGCCAGCAGCTTGGCCGAGGTGAATGGCTACACCTTC. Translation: CASSLAEVNGYTF.

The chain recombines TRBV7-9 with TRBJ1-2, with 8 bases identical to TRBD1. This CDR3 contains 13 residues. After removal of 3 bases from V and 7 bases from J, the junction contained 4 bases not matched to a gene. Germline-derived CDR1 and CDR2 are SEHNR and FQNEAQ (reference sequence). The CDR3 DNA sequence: TGTGCCAGCAGCTTCGGACAGGGAATTGGCTACACCTTC. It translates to CASSFGQGIGYTF.

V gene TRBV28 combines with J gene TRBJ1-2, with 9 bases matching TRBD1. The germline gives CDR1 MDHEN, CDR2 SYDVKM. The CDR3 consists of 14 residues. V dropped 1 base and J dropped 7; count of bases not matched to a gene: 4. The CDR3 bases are TGTGCCAGCAGTTTATTACGGGACAGGGTTGGCTACACCTTC. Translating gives CASSLLRDRVGYTF.

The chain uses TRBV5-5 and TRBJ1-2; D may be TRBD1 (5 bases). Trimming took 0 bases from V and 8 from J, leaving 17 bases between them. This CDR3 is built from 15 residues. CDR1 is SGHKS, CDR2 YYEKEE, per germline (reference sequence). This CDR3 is CASSLDPGFTEGYTF. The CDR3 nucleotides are TGTGCCAGCAGCTTGGATCCAGGGTTTACAGAGGGCTACACCTTC.

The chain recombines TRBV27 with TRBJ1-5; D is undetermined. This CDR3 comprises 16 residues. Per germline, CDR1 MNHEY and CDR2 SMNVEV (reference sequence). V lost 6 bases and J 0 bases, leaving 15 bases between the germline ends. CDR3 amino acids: CASSPLLRYSNQPQHF. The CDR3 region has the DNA TGTGCCAGCAGCCCGTTACTTCGTTATAGCAATCAGCCCCAGCATTTT.

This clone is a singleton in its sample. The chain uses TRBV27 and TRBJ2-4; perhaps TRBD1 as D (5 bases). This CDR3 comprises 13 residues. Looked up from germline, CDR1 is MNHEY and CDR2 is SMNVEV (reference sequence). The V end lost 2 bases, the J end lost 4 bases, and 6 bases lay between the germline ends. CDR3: CASSLDRKNIQYF. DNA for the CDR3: TGTGCCAGCAGTTTAGACAGAAAAAACATTCAGTACTTC.

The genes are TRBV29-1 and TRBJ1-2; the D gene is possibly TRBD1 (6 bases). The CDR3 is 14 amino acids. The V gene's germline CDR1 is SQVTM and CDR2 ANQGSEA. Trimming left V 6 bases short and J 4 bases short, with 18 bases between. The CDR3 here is CSVADSERGYGYTF. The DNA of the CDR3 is TGCAGCGTAGCGGACAGCGAGCGAGGCTATGGCTACACCTTC.

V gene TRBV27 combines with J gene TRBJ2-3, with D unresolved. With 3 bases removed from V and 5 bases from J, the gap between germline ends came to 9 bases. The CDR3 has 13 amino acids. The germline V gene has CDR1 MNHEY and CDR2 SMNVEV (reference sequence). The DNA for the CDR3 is TGTGCCAGCAGTTTGCAGGTTGGAGATACGCAGTATTTT. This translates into CASSLQVGDTQYF.

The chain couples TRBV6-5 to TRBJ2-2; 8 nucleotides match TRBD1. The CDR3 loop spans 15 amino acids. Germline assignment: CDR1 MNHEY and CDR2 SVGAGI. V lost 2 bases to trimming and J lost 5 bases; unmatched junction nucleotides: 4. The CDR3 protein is CASSYDRGRTGELFF. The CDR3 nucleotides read TGTGCCAGCAGTTACGACAGGGGTCGGACCGGGGAGCTGTTTTTT.

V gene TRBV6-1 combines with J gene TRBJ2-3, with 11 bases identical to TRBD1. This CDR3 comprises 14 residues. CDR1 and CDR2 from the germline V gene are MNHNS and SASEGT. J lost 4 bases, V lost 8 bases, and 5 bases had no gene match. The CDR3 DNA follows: TGTGCCAGCCGTAGGGACAGGGGGGCAGATACGCAGTATTTT. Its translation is CASRRDRGADTQYF.

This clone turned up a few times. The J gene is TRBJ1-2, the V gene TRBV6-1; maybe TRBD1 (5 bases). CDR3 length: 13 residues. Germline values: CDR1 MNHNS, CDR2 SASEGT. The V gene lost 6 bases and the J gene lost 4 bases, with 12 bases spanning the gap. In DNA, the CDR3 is TGTGCCAGCAGAGAGACAGTTCGCTATGGCTACACCTTC. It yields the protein CASRETVRYGYTF.

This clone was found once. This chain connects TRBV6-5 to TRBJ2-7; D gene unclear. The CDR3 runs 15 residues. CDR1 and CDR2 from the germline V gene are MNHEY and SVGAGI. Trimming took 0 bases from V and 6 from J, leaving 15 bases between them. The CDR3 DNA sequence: TGTGCCAGCAGTTACTCGCGGTTATTACCCCTCGAGCAGTACTTC. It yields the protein CASSYSRLLPLEQYF.

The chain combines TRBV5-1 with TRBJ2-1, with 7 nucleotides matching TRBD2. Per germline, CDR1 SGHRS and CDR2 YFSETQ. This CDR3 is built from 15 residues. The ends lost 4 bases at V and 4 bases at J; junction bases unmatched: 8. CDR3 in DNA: TGCGCCAGCAGCAATGAGGGGACTATTTACAATGAGCAGTTCTTC. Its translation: CASSNEGTIYNEQFF.

Here the CDR3 DNA reads TGTGCCAGCAGCGCCCCCGGCCCTGGGGGGGAAAAACTGTTTTTT. The encoded protein is CASSAPGPGGEKLFF. The V gene is TRBV9, the J gene TRBJ1-4, with D possibly matching TRBD1 (5 bases). CDR1 is SGDLS, CDR2 YYNGEE, per germline. V lost 3 bases to trimming and J lost 8 bases, with 17 bases between them. This CDR3 region has 15 residues.

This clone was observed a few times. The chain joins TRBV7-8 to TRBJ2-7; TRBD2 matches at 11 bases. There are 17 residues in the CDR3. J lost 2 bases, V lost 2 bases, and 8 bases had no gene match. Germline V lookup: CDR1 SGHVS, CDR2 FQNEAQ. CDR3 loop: CASSLRIAGGVAYEQYV. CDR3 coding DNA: TGTGCCAGCAGCTTAAGAATAGCGGGAGGGGTAGCCTACGAGCAGTACGTC.

CDR3 loop: CASSLGLAVETQYF. In DNA, the CDR3 is TGTGCCAGCAGCCTGGGACTAGCCGTGGAGACCCAGTACTTC. V is TRBV9 and J is TRBJ2-5; TRBD2 matches at 9 bases. Germline V gives CDR1 SGDLS, CDR2 YYNGEE. Losses at the gene ends were 4 bases for V and 5 bases for J; bases not matched to a gene: 6. CDR3 length: 14 residues.

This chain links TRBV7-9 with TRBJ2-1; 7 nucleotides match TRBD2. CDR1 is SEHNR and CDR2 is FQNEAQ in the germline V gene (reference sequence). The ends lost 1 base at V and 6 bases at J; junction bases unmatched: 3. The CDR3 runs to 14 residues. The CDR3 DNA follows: TGTGCCAGCAGCTTAGGACTAGCAGTCAATGAGCAGTTCTTC. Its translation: CASSLGLAVNEQFF.

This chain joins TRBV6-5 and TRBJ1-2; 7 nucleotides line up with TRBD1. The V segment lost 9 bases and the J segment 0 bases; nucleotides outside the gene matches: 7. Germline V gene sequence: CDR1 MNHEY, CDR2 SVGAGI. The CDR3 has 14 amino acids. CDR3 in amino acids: CASTGTAANYGYTF. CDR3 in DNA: TGTGCCAGTACCGGGACAGCTGCTAACTATGGCTACACCTTC.

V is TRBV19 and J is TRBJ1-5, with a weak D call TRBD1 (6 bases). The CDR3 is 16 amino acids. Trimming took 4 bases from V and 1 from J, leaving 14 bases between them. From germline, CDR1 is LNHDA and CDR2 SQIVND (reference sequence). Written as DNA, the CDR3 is TGTGCCAGTAGTAGTCTCGCAGGGGAAAGCAATCAGCCCCAGCATTTT. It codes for CASSSLAGESNQPQHF.